A selection of T cell receptor beta chains follows, all from one sample in a study of blood T cell repertoires in COVID-19. Assay used: immunoSEQ multiplex PCR; TCRdb lists only in-frame clones, some missing. The sample lists some 180,000 clones; 82% were seen once. The sample consisted of peripheral blood. All receptors derive from a woman in her sixties with COVID-19, enrolled during active disease. Both conserved end residues are part of each CDR3. A D gene is named only where the DNA matches it firmly. Size is omitted from some rows. Given values are once, few, many or a class for expanded clones.

cdr3_length	d_call	clone_size	v_call	j_call	cdr3_aa	cdr3_nt
16	TRBD2	NA	TRBV7-9	TRBJ2-2	CASSERLAVNTGELFF	TGTGCCAGCAGCGAACGACTAGCGGTAAACACCGGGGAGCTGTTTTTT
14	NA	NA	TRBV4-3	TRBJ1-2	CASSQGTGPYGYTF	TGCGCCAGCAGCCAAGGAACGGGTCCCTATGGCTACACCTTC
16	TRBD2	NA	TRBV5-6	TRBJ2-1	CASSPSGRASRNEQFF	TGTGCCAGCAGCCCTAGCGGGAGGGCCTCGCGGAATGAGCAGTTCTTC
15	NA	NA	TRBV19	TRBJ2-2	CASSIEIRRSGELFF	TGTGCCAGTAGTATCGAGATTAGACGGAGCGGGGAGCTGTTTTTT
17	NA	NA	TRBV5-6	TRBJ2-2	CASSLVVASVNTGELFF	TGTGCCAGCAGCTTGGTAGTGGCTAGCGTGAACACCGGGGAGCTGTTTTTT
16	NA	NA	TRBV5-6	TRBJ2-2	CASSLSFLTSTGELFF	TGTGCCAGCAGCTTGAGCTTCCTTACGAGCACCGGGGAGCTGTTTTTT
16	TRBD2	NA	TRBV10-1	TRBJ2-3	CASSPIIAGGADTQYF	TGCGCCAGCAGCCCTATCATAGCGGGGGGGGCAGATACGCAGTATTTT
16	TRBD2	NA	TRBV6-5	TRBJ2-2	CASSYSLAGVNGELFF	TGTGCCAGCAGTTACTCCCTAGCGGGGGTTAACGGGGAGCTGTTTTTT
15	NA	NA	TRBV5-8	TRBJ1-5	CASSLDRSSNQPQHF	TGTGCCAGCAGCTTGGATAGATCAAGCAATCAGCCCCAGCATTTT
17	NA	NA	TRBV18	TRBJ1-5	CASSPPAGGSGNQPQHF	TGTGCCAGCTCACCACCTGCGGGAGGATCGGGGAATCAGCCCCAGCATTTT
13	TRBD1	NA	TRBV5-1	TRBJ2-1	CASSLAGTGEQFF	TGCGCCAGCAGCTTGGCCGGGACAGGGGAGCAGTTCTTC
15	NA	NA	TRBV15	TRBJ2-1	CATSRDTNSYNEQFF	TGTGCCACCAGCAGAGACACTAATTCCTACAATGAGCAGTTCTTC
16	NA	NA	TRBV7-2	TRBJ2-2	CASSLQGGANTGELFF	TGTGCCAGCAGCTTGCAAGGGGGTGCTAACACCGGGGAGCTGTTTTTT
12	NA	NA	TRBV9	TRBJ2-1	CASSGDSDEQFF	TGTGCCAGCAGCGGAGATAGTGATGAGCAGTTCTTC
11	TRBD1	NA	TRBV29-1	TRBJ2-7	CSAQGAYEQYF	TGCAGCGCACAGGGGGCGTACGAGCAGTACTTC
16	TRBD1	NA	TRBV28	TRBJ1-3	CASSPPGQLTGNTIYF	TGTGCCAGCAGTCCGCCGGGACAGTTAACTGGAAACACCATATATTTT
16	NA	NA	TRBV5-1	TRBJ2-1	CASSPASESSYNEQFF	TGCGCCAGCAGCCCGGCGAGCGAGAGCTCCTACAATGAGCAGTTCTTC
14	NA	once	TRBV9	TRBJ2-7	CASSPIADAYEQYF	TGTGCCAGCAGCCCCATAGCGGACGCCTACGAGCAGTACTTC
15	NA	NA	TRBV7-9	TRBJ1-1	CASSPRVNMDTEAFF	TGTGCCAGCAGCCCGCGAGTTAATATGGACACTGAAGCTTTCTTT
17	NA	NA	TRBV15	TRBJ1-1	CATSRDPGAVQNTEAFF	TGTGCCACCAGCAGAGATCCAGGGGCTGTCCAAAACACTGAAGCTTTCTTT
15	NA	NA	TRBV3-1/TRBV3-2	TRBJ1-6	CASSLSGQNNSPLHF	TGTGCCAGCAGCCTTTCGGGACAAAATAATTCACCCCTCCACTTT
11	NA	NA	TRBV6-5	TRBJ2-1	CASSPFLEQFF	TGTGCCAGCAGTCCCTTCCTTGAGCAGTTCTTC
17	TRBD1	NA	TRBV6-1	TRBJ2-5	CASSERVGTGRRETQYF	TGTGCCAGCAGTGAACGAGTAGGGACAGGCCGAAGGGAGACCCAGTACTTC
14	NA	NA	TRBV19	TRBJ2-2	CASTLGSPTGELFF	TGTGCCAGTACCCTTGGGAGCCCCACCGGGGAGCTGTTTTTT
14	TRBD1	NA	TRBV29-1	TRBJ2-2	CSVGDGTGIGELFF	TGCAGCGTTGGTGACGGGACAGGGATCGGGGAGCTGTTTTTT
20	TRBD2	NA	TRBV7-7	TRBJ2-5	CASTPRIGTSSGSLSQTQYF	TGTGCTAGCACCCCACGAATTGGGACGTCTAGCGGGAGTCTGAGCCAGACCCAGTACTTC
15	TRBD1	NA	TRBV19	TRBJ1-6	CASTPGQGYNSPLHF	TGTGCCAGTACTCCGGGACAGGGCTATAATTCACCCCTCCACTTT
16	TRBD2	few	TRBV7-2	TRBJ2-5	CASSEWTSGREETQYF	TGTGCCAGCAGCGAATGGACTAGCGGGAGGGAGGAGACCCAGTACTTC
13	NA	NA	TRBV14	TRBJ1-2	CASSQGLLYGYTF	TGTGCCAGCAGCCAAGGGCTGCTCTATGGCTACACCTTC
13	NA	NA	TRBV25-1	TRBJ2-2	CATSRVGAGELFF	TGTGCCACCAGTCGGGTCGGGGCCGGGGAGCTGTTTTTT
14	TRBD1	few	TRBV27	TRBJ2-7	CASKTLDRSYEQYF	TGTGCCAGCAAAACTTTGGACAGGTCCTACGAGCAGTACTTC
13	NA	few	TRBV30	TRBJ2-7	CAWSLGSSYEQYF	TGTGCCTGGAGCCTCGGGAGCTCCTACGAGCAGTACTTC
17	TRBD2	NA	TRBV4-1	TRBJ2-1	CATKKASGRNSYNEQFF	TGCGCCACCAAGAAGGCTAGCGGGAGGAACTCCTACAATGAGCAGTTCTTC
15	TRBD1	NA	TRBV6-5	TRBJ2-5	CASSYGTAGRETQYF	TGTGCCAGCAGTTACGGGACAGCCGGTCGAGAGACCCAGTACTTC
13	NA	NA	TRBV5-1	TRBJ1-2	CASSLARTSAGTF	TGCGCCAGCAGCTTGGCCCGTACTTCCGCTGGCACCTTC
16	NA	many	TRBV4-2	TRBJ1-3	CASSQTSPGSGNTIYF	TGTGCCAGCAGCCAAACATCTCCCGGGTCTGGAAACACCATATATTTT
15	NA	NA	TRBV7-3	TRBJ2-1	CASSSTASSYNEQFF	TGTGCCAGCAGCTCCACCGCCAGCTCCTACAATGAGCAGTTCTTC
15	NA	few	TRBV5-4	TRBJ2-2	CASSLTGVNTGELFF	TGTGCCAGCAGCTTAACGGGGGTAAACACCGGGGAGCTGTTTTTT
14	TRBD1	NA	TRBV15	TRBJ1-1	CATSSGTGRTEAFF	TGTGCCACCAGCAGCGGGACAGGGAGGACTGAAGCTTTCTTT
18	TRBD2	NA	TRBV7-8	TRBJ2-4	CASSRTSGRPLAKNIQYF	TGTGCCAGCAGCAGGACTAGCGGGAGGCCGTTGGCCAAAAACATTCAGTACTTC
14	NA	NA	TRBV7-3	TRBJ1-1	CASSFDGEATEAFF	TGTGCCAGCAGCTTCGATGGGGAGGCCACTGAAGCTTTCTTT
17	NA	NA	TRBV24-1	TRBJ1-3	CATSDPREVLTGNTIYF	TGTGCCACCAGTGACCCCAGAGAGGTTTTAACTGGAAACACCATATATTTT
15	NA	once	TRBV6-5	TRBJ1-5	CASSRTWGGGKPQHF	TGTGCCAGCAGTCGGACCTGGGGCGGGGGTAAGCCCCAGCATTTT
16	TRBD1	NA	TRBV6-1	TRBJ1-3	CASSGGTGGTGNTIYF	TGTGCCAGCAGTGGAGGGACAGGAGGCACTGGAAACACCATATATTTT
15	NA	NA	TRBV15	TRBJ1-2	CATSSTGSPNYGYTF	TGTGCCACCAGCAGCACAGGGTCCCCTAACTATGGCTACACCTTC
15	TRBD1	NA	TRBV5-1	TRBJ1-6	CASSLDATGASPLHF	TGCGCCAGCAGCTTGGACGCGACAGGGGCTTCACCCCTCCACTTT
16	TRBD2	NA	TRBV9	TRBJ2-2	CASSPHGGGASGELFF	TGTGCCAGCAGCCCACACGGCGGGGGGGCTTCCGGGGAGCTGTTTTTT
13	TRBD2	NA	TRBV15	TRBJ2-5	CATSSTLTSGVNF	TGTGCCACCAGCAGTACCCTGACTAGCGGGGTGAACTTC
14	NA	NA	TRBV28	TRBJ1-4	CASSFSSTNEKLFF	TGTGCCAGCAGTTTCAGTTCAACTAATGAAAAACTGTTTTTT
14	TRBD2	NA	TRBV2	TRBJ2-5	CASSERETQETQYF	TGTGCCAGCAGTGAGCGGGAGACTCAAGAGACCCAGTACTTC
15	TRBD2	once	TRBV28	TRBJ2-1	CASSVGGADLNEQFF	TGTGCCAGCAGCGTCGGGGGGGCTGATCTCAATGAGCAGTTCTTC
16	NA	NA	TRBV6-2/TRBV6-3	TRBJ1-2	CASSKNPGTNLYGYTF	TGTGCCAGCAGTAAAAACCCCGGGACAAATCTCTATGGCTACACCTTC
14	TRBD1	NA	TRBV5-5	TRBJ1-2	CASSLQGDNYGYTF	TGTGCCAGCAGCCTGCAGGGGGATAACTATGGCTACACCTTC
14	NA	NA	TRBV3-1/TRBV3-2	TRBJ1-6	CASSQGGGNSPLHF	TGTGCCAGCAGCCAAGGGGGCGGTAATTCACCCCTCCACTTT
14	TRBD1	few	TRBV6-4	TRBJ1-1	CASSDSFGQGVAFF	TGTGCCAGCAGTGACTCCTTTGGACAGGGGGTAGCTTTCTTT
17	NA	few	TRBV5-8	TRBJ2-2	CASSSHRQNKGAGELFF	TGTGCCAGCAGCTCGCACCGACAGAACAAGGGGGCCGGGGAGCTGTTTTTT
15	TRBD2	NA	TRBV11-2	TRBJ2-2	CASSGTSGGTGELFF	TGTGCCAGCAGCGGCACTAGCGGGGGGACCGGGGAGCTGTTTTTT
14	NA	few	TRBV7-2	TRBJ1-6	CASSLRSHNSPLHF	TGTGCCAGCAGCCTTAGGAGCCATAATTCACCCCTCCACTTT
17	TRBD2	NA	TRBV2	TRBJ2-3	CASSAVASGGAGNTQYF	TGTGCCAGCAGTGCGGTGGCTAGCGGAGGGGCAGGGAATACGCAGTATTTT
13	NA	NA	TRBV15	TRBJ1-5	CATSRDNYQPQHF	TGTGCCACCAGCAGGGACAACTATCAGCCCCAGCATTTT